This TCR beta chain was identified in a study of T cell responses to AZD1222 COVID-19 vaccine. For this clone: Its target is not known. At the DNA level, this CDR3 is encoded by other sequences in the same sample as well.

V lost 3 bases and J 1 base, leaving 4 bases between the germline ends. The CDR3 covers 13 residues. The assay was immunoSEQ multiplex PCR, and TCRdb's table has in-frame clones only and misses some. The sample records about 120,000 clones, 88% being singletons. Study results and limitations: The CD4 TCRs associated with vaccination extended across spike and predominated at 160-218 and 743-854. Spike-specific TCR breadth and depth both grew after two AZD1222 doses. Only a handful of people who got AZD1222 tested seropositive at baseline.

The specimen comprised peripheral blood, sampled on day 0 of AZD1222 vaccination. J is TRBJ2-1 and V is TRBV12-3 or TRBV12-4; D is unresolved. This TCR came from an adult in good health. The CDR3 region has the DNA TGTGCCAGCAGTTTGCGGTCCTACAATGAGCAGTTCTTC. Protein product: CASSLRSYNEQFF.